A single sample is the source of the 5 T cell receptor beta chains below, sequenced in a study of T cell changes during pregnancy in multiple sclerosis. Clones were read by immunoSEQ multiplex PCR, and TCRdb kept only the in-frame ones, dropping some. The sample contains about 92,000 clones, approximately 92% of which appear only once. Sequenced here: peripheral blood, sampled in the first trimester of pregnancy. The receptors were sampled from a female donor with multiple sclerosis, enrolled in a pregnancy study.

This clone is a singleton in its sample. This chain connects TRBV5-1 to TRBJ2-6; D uncertain. Trimming shortened V by 5 bases and J by 0 bases, and 9 bases separated the two germline ends. This CDR3 spans 15 amino acids. The germline V gene encodes CDR1 SGHRS and CDR2 YFSETQ. CDR3 region: CASRATGSGANVLTF. The CDR3 coding sequence is TGCGCCAGCAGGGCGACGGGCTCTGGGGCCAACGTCCTGACTTTC.

The chain combines TRBV7-9 with TRBJ2-7; 8 nucleotides line up with TRBD1. The CDR3 loop spans 15 amino acids. Germline V gene lookup returns CDR1 SEHNR and CDR2 FQNEAQ (reference sequence). Losses at the gene ends were 5 bases for V and 2 bases for J; bases not matched to a gene: 8. The CDR3 coding sequence is TGTGCCAGCAGCCCAAGGCAGGGGGCTACCTACGAGCAGTACTTC. It yields the protein CASSPRQGATYEQYF. The variable domain in full, completed from reference TRBV7-9 and TRBJ2-7, reads DTGVSQNPRHKITKRGQNVTFRCDPISEHNRLYWYRQTLGQGPEFLTYFQNEAQLEKSRLLSDRFSAERPKGSFSTLEIQRTEQGDSAMYLCASSPRQGATYEQYFGPGTRLTVT.

The V call is TRBV7-9, the J call TRBJ1-4; 9 bases map to TRBD1. Germline CDR1 SEHNR, CDR2 FQNEAQ (reference sequence). This CDR3 has 16 amino acids. V trimming: 5 bases; J trimming: 8 bases; junction bases outside the gene matches: 12. The CDR3 DNA reads TGTGCCAGCAGCCCGTACCGACAGGGGGTCGGGGAAAAACTGTTTTTT. It translates to CASSPYRQGVGEKLFF.

The gene calls are TRBV7-3 and TRBJ2-1; maybe TRBD2 (6 bases). Trimming shortened V by 1 base and J by 7 bases, and 14 bases separated the two germline ends. Germline-derived CDR1 and CDR2 are SGHTA and FQGTGA. The length of the CDR3 is 15 residues. The CDR3: CASSLSGTAGNEQFF. In DNA form, the CDR3 reads TGTGCCAGCAGCTTAAGTGGGACTGCAGGGAATGAGCAGTTCTTC.

The V call is TRBV4-3, the J call TRBJ2-1; D gene unclear. This CDR3 spans 13 amino acids. Germline V gives CDR1 LGHNA, CDR2 YSLEER. Trimming left V 0 bases short and J 5 bases short, with 5 bases between. In DNA form, the CDR3 reads TGCGCCAGCAGCCAAGAGCGTGACAATGAGCAGTTCTTC. It codes for CASSQERDNEQFF.